The 14 T cell receptor beta chains presented below share a single source sample, sequenced in a study of blood T cell repertoires in COVID-19. Profiling relied on immunoSEQ multiplex PCR, and the TCRdb table lists in-frame clones only, not all of them. The table shows 110,000 to 150,000 clones, with roughly 85% occurring only once. The sample taken for sequencing was PBMCs or T cells enriched from blood (not recorded which). The receptors originated from a man aged 50 to 59 who had recovered from COVID-19.

This chain uses TRBV5-4 with TRBJ1-2, with 12 bases aligning to TRBD1. V shed 4 bases, J shed 8 bases, and the junction held 6 bases outside the gene matches. The length of the CDR3 is 14 residues. Germline V gene data show CDR1 as SGHNT and CDR2 as YYREEE (reference sequence). The CDR3 loop reads CASSRDRGQGGYTF. CDR3 sequence (DNA): TGTGCCAGCAGCAGGGACAGGGGGCAGGGCGGCTACACCTTC.

The genes are TRBV28 and TRBJ1-5; no clear D. V lost 4 bases to trimming and J lost 9 bases, with 13 bases between them. Germline-derived CDR1 and CDR2 are MDHEN and SYDVKM. The CDR3 spans 13 residues. For the CDR3, the DNA is TGTGCCAGCAGTTCCGGTTACGAGCGGCCCCAGCATTTT. It is translated as CASSSGYERPQHF.

V is TRBV18 and J is TRBJ2-7, with D tentatively TRBD2 (5 bases). Between the trimmed V and J ends, which lost 3 bases and 5 bases, there was a span of 14 bases. CDR3 length: 14 residues. Germline CDR1 KGHSH, CDR2 LQKENI. Here the CDR3 DNA reads TGTGCCAGCTCACCCTTAGAGGGCGAAGACGAGCAGTACTTC. Amino acid sequence: CASSPLEGEDEQYF.

This clone was detected only a few times. This chain uses TRBV27 with TRBJ2-5; D is unresolved. Germline V gene data show CDR1 as MNHEY and CDR2 as SMNVEV (reference sequence). With 6 bases removed from V and 10 bases from J, the gap between germline ends came to 21 bases. The CDR3 sequence is 14 residues long. This CDR3 reads CASSHSPLRGDQYF. The CDR3, as DNA: TGTGCCAGCAGCCACTCCCCCTTGCGCGGAGACCAGTACTTC.

The genes are TRBV19 and TRBJ2-7; D may be TRBD2 (6 bases). Germline V gene lookup returns CDR1 LNHDA and CDR2 SQIVND (reference sequence). The CDR3 loop spans 13 amino acids. V lost 3 bases, J lost 2 bases, and 8 bases lay in between. The CDR3 sequence: CASSIGLTYEQYF. The CDR3, as DNA: TGTGCCAGTAGTATCGGACTAACCTACGAGCAGTACTTC.

V is TRBV5-6 and J is TRBJ2-7; 7 bases line up with TRBD1. This CDR3 comprises 14 residues. From germline, CDR1 is SGHDT and CDR2 YYEEEE. With V trimmed by 0 bases and J by 4 bases, 4 bases remained unmatched. DNA of the CDR3: TGTGCCAGCAGCTTGGGACAGGGATTTTACGAGCAGTACGTC. As protein: CASSLGQGFYEQYV.

V usage is TRBV3-1 (or the pseudogene TRBV3-2) and J usage is TRBJ2-3, with D tentatively TRBD1 (5 bases). Germline values: CDR1 LGHDT, CDR2 YNNKEL (reference sequence). The CDR3 length is 16 residues. Trimming cost V 0 bases and J 2 bases, with 12 bases left between them. In DNA form, the CDR3 reads TGTGCCAGCAGCCAAGACCATGACAGTAACACAGATACGCAGTATTTT. The encoded protein is CASSQDHDSNTDTQYF.

The CDR3 region is CASSHSSGGQTKNIQYF. CDR3 bases: TGTGCCAGCAGTCATTCTAGCGGGGGACAAACCAAAAACATTCAGTACTTC. The rearrangement uses TRBV28 and TRBJ2-4; TRBD2 matches 10 bases. The CDR3 has 17 residues. Per the germline V gene, CDR1 is MDHEN and CDR2 is SYDVKM. Trimming cost V 5 bases and J 2 bases; bases outside gene matches: 9.

The chain carries TRBV18 and TRBJ1-5; 9 nucleotides agree with TRBD1. The CDR3 has 15 residues. Trimming at V came to 4 bases and at J to 3 bases, leaving 4 bases not matched to a gene. Germline assignment: CDR1 KGHSH and CDR2 LQKENI. CDR3 in DNA: TGTGCCAGCTCACTTGGGACAGGGAACAATCAGCCCCAGCATTTT. Encoded protein: CASSLGTGNNQPQHF. Variable domain in full (rest from reference TRBV18 and TRBJ1-5): NAGVMQNPRHLVRRRGQEARLRCSPMKGHSHVYWYRQLPEEGLKFMVYLQKENIIDESGMPKERFSAEFPKEGPSILRIQQVVRGDSAAYFCASSLGTGNNQPQHFGDGTRLSIL.

V gene TRBV28 combines with J gene TRBJ1-5; TRBD1 agrees at 12 bases. The germline V gene encodes CDR1 MDHEN and CDR2 SYDVKM. V lost 10 bases and J lost 3; bases outside the gene matches: 7. This CDR3 spans 15 amino acids. The chain's CDR3 is CAISRDRGLNQPQHF. CDR3 DNA: TGTGCCATCAGCCGGGACAGGGGGCTCAATCAGCCCCAGCATTTT.

With regard to this clone: One end of the junction is discordant with germline, which a read error may explain. V usage is TRBV29-1 and J usage is TRBJ1-2, with a possible D match to TRBD1 (5 bases). Germline assignment: CDR1 SQVTM and CDR2 ANQGSEA. The CDR3 is 13 amino acids. CDR3 sequence (DNA): TGCAGCGTTGAAGTAGGGACGGGAGGCAGGACTTCCTTC. Its translation is CSVEVGTGGRTSF.

CDR3 amino acids: CASSRTTGPSYEQYF. The CDR3 DNA reads as TGTGCCAGCAGTAGGACGACAGGGCCCTCCTACGAGCAGTACTTC. The rearrangement joins TRBV6-5 to TRBJ2-7; TRBD1 agrees at 7 bases. The CDR3 has 15 amino acids. V lost 5 bases, J lost 0 bases, and 7 bases stayed unmatched. Germline CDR1 is MNHEY and CDR2 is SVGAGI.

The chain joins TRBV24-1 to TRBJ2-7; D unresolved. Deletions cut 4 bases from V and 3 bases from J, with 15 bases between. Germline loops: CDR1 KGHDR, CDR2 SFDVKD. The CDR3 totals 15 residues. In nucleotides, the CDR3 is TGTGCCACCAGTGACACTCATTCTCGGGTCTACGAGCAGTACTTC. This codes for CATSDTHSRVYEQYF.

This chain links TRBV21-1 with TRBJ2-1; no DNA check was done on the table's D call, TRBD2. TRBV21-1 is labeled a pseudogene. This CDR3 comprises 16 residues. CDR3 amino acids: CASSKRWGLAYNEQFF. In DNA, the CDR3 is TGTGCCAGCAGCAAAAGGTGGGGACTAGCCTACAATGAGCAGTTCTTC.